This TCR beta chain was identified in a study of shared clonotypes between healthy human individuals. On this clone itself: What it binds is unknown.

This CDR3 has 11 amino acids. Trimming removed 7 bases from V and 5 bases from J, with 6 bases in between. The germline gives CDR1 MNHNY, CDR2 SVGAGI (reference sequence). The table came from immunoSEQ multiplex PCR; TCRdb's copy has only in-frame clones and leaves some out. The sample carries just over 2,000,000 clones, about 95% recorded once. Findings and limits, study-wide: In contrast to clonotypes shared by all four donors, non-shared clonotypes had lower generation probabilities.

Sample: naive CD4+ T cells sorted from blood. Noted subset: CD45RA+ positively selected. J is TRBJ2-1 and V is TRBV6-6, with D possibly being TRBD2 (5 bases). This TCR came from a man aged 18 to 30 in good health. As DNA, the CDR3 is TGTGCCAGCATGAGGGACAATGAGCAGTTCTTC. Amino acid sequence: CASMRDNEQFF.